Given below is one TCR beta chain in context. Its antigen is unknown. This sequence may be a read error, since a much larger clone differs from it by one base. No conserved phenylalanine or tryptophan is present at the end of the CDR3, so a read error is the likely explanation. Preparation of the library involved 5' RACE. These reads were obtained on a NextSeq 500. In the TCR library protocol, unique molecular identifiers were attached to individual cDNA molecules to correct for PCR bias and sequencing error. Both TCR alpha and beta chains were sequenced, and tight co-correlation was observed between alpha and beta sequence abundances in each sample. The paper's data handling went like this. Decombinator V4 was used to annotate TCR sequences for V gene, J gene and CDR3. TCRs were defined as expanded if a significant change between any two time points was detected under a Poisson model with p below 0.0001. TCR abundances were normalised to the total number of TCRs sequenced per sample and were expressed as counts per million. MAIT TCRs were defined by TRAV1-2 paired with TRAJ12, TRAJ20 or TRAJ33, and iNKT TCRs by TRAV10 paired with TRAJ18. VDJdb, accessed 1 November 2021, was searched for CMV, EBV and SARS-CoV-2 annotated TCRs, with TCRs annotated for multiple antigens excluded. Through fastp at Q25 and MiXCR, TCRdb rebuilt clones from the public reads, retaining in-frame beta chains. Entries that share a CDR3 protein sequence are merged under the most common genes and DNA. V and J calls and clone size were set by TCRdb, not the authors. Recorded for this sample are some 64,000 distinct CDR3 sequences; more than 8.5% of them occurred a single time. 15% of the sample lies in the top ten.

The CDR3 has 14 residues if both end residues are counted. Only the CDR3 region is kept as DNA, spanning 42 bases read in frame from base 1. For CDR1 and CDR2, the germline V gene lists SGHRS and YFSETQ. V is pruned by 4 bases and J by 1 base, leaving 3 bases of the junction without a gene match. This was a case-control study nested in a cohort of healthcare workers in London, UK, who had nasopharyngeal swab PCR tests and blood samples taken every week. Healthcare workers were recruited during the week of the UK lockdown, between 23 and 31 March 2020, and followed weekly for up to roughly 15 weeks. The data belong to a study of early T cells in non-severe SARS-CoV-2 infection (dated by TCRdb to the early 2020s). For the wider study: Because TCR sequencing relied on bulk RNA taken from unsorted whole blood, pairing of alpha and beta chains was not possible. Broad study findings and their caveats: VDJdb matching was skewed toward anti-spike CD8 responses and likely underestimated virus-specific expansions by missing private and CD4 specificities.

In this chain, TRBV5-1 is recombined with TRBJ2-3; a stretch of 7 junction bases matches TRBD1. Sequenced material: whole blood, taken at baseline. This TCR was recovered from an adult who was a healthcare worker with PCR-confirmed SARS-CoV-2 infection or an uninfected control (not recorded which). The CDR3 loop reads CASSLGQRTDTQYI. The nucleotides read TGCGCCAGCAGCCTGGGACAGCGCACAGATACGCAGTATATT.